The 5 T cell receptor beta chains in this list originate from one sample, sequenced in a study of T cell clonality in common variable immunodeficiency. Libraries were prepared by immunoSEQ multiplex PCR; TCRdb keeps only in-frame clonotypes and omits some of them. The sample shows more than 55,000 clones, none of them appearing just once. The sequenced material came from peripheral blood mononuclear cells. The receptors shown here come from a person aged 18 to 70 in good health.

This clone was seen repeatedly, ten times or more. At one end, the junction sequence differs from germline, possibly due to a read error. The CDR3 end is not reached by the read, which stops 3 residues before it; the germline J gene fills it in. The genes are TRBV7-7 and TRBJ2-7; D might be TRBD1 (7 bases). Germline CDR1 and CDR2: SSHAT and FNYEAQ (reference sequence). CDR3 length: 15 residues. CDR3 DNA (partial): TGTGCTAGCAGCTTAGGCAGGGGGGAACAGTACGAG. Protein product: CASSLGRGEQYE. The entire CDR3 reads CASSLGRGEQYEQYF.

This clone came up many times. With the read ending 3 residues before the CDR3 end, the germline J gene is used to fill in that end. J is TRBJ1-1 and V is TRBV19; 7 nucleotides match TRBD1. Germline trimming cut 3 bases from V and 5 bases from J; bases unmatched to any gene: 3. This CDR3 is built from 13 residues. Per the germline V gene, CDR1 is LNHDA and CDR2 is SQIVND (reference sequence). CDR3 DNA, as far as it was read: TGTGCCAGTAGTATTAGACAGGGAACTGAA. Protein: CASSIRQGTE. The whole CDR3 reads CASSIRQGTEAFF. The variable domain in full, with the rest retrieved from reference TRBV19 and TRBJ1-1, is DGGITQSPKYLFRKEGQNVTLSCEQNLNHDAMYWYRQDPGQGLRLIYYSQIVNDFQKGDIAEGYSVSREKKESFPLTVTSAQKNPTAFYLCASSIRQGTEAFFGQGTRLTVV.

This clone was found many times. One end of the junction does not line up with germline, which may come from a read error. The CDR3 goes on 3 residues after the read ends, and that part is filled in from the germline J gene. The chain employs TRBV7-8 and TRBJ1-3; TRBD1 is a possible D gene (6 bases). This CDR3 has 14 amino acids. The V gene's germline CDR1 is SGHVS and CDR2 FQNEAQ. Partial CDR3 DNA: TGTGCCAGCAGATTAGCAGGGGCTGGAAACACC. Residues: CASRLAGAGNT. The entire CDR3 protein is CASRLAGAGNTIYF.

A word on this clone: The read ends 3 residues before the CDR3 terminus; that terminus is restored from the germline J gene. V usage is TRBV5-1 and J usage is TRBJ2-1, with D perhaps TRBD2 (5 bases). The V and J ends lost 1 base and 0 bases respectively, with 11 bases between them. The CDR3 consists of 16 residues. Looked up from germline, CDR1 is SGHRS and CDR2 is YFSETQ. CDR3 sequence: CASSLSSGSSYNEQFF. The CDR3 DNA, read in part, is TGCGCCAGCAGCTTGTCGAGCGGTAGCTCCTACAATGAG. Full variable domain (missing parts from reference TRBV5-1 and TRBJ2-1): KAGVTQTPRYLIKTRGQQVTLSCSPISGHRSVSWYQQTPGQGLQFLFEYFSETQRNKGNFPGRFSGRQFSNSRSEMNVSTLELGDSALYLCASSLSSGSSYNEQFFGPGTRLTVL.

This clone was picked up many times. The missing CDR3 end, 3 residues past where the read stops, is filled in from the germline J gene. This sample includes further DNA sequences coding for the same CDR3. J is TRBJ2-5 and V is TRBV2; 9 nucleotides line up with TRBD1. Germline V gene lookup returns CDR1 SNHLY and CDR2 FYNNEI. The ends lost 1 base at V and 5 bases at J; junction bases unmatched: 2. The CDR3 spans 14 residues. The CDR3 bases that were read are TGTGCCAGCAGTGAAGACAGGGGGCGGGAGACC. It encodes CASSEDRGRET. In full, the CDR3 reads CASSEDRGRETQYF.